There are many counts of the clone carrying this TCR beta chain. These data are taken from a study of early T cells in non-severe SARS-CoV-2 infection. The CDR3 is 14 amino acids. Germline-derived CDR1 and CDR2 are SQVTM and ANQGSEA. Trimming cost V 7 bases and J 0 bases; bases outside gene matches: 6. TCRdb reprocessed the 5' RACE reads via MiXCR and lists one record per CDR3 protein. The repertoire has 29,000 or so distinct CDR3 sequences, about 8.6% of them found once; the top ten carry approximately 15%. Material: whole blood. V usage is TRBV29-1 and J usage is TRBJ2-1, with 7 bases lining up with TRBD1. The clonotype originates from an adult who was a healthcare worker with PCR-confirmed SARS-CoV-2 infection or an uninfected control (not recorded which). CDR3 loop: CSAPQGSSYNEQFF. For the CDR3, the DNA is TGCAGCGCCCCACAGGGGAGCTCCTACAATGAGCAGTTCTTC.